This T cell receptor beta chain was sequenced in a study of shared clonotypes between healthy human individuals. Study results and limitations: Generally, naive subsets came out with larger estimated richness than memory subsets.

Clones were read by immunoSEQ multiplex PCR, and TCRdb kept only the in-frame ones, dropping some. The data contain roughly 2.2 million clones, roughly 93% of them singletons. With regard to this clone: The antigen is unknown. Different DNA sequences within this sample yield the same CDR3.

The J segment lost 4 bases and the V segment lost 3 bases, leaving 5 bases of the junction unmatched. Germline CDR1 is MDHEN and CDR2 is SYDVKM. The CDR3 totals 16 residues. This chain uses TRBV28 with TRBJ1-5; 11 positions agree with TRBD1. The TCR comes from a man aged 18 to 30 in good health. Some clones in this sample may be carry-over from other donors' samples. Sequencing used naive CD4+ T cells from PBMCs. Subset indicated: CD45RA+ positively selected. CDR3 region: CASSLSGTGGNQPQHF. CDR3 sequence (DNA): TGTGCCAGCAGTTTGTCCGGGACAGGGGGGAATCAGCCCCAGCATTTT.